This T cell receptor beta chain appears in the sequencing data of a study of blood T cells in healthy people across ages (dated by TCRdb to 2013 to 2016). Looking at the study overall: In model experiments, template switching captured roughly one uniquely barcoded TCR beta cDNA molecule for every two T cells. To track age-related changes in TCR beta repertoire diversity, the study relied on deep sequencing normalized with unique cDNA molecular identifiers. Four age groups were formed from the donors: young (average approximately 17 years), middle-aged (approximately 39), aged (approximately 60) and long-lived (around 82). To avoid experimental bias, donors of different ages were distributed randomly across sequencing lanes. The study analyzed two additional independent replicas of 1 million unique cDNA reads from the same blood draw for two donors, one aged 18 to 30 and one aged 80 or older. General conclusions and limits of the study: Bulk unsorted PBMC profiling prevented conclusive comparison of naive and antigen-experienced compartments. Compared with the aged group, more naive CD4+ T cells, fewer expanded clones and increased TCR diversity were shown by the long-lived group, suggesting age selection. The CMV infection status of donors was not known, potentially confounding age-related changes in expanded clonotypes. Estimates of total diversity based on one million sequenced T cells were regarded as lower bounds and as underestimates. Observed TCR beta diversity per million T cells fell roughly linearly with age, and a significant reduction was already apparent by age around 40. A strong correlation was found between observed TCR beta diversity and the percentage of naive T cells measured by flow cytometry.

With respect to this clonotype: Its antigen has not been determined. Base qualities are missing; no much larger clone stands one base away.

Taken from cysteine to phenylalanine, the CDR3 has 14 residues. The CDR3 DNA has 42 bases and is translated from base 1. Cut back by 2 bases and 6 bases, the V and J ends lie 12 bases apart. According to the germline V gene, CDR1 reads SGDLS and CDR2 reads YYNGEE. Donors were 30 to 45 systemically healthy Caucasian individuals from Russia aged roughly 6 to 90 years. Ten milliliters of peripheral blood were drawn from each donor into EDTA-treated Vacutainer tubes. Ficoll-Paque density-gradient centrifugation was used to isolate PBMCs, with at least 6.5 million per sample. Total RNA, at least 6 micrograms per sample, was extracted from PBMCs with Trizol reagent. For every donor, flow cytometry on a PBMC aliquot measured the percentage of naive CD45RAhigh/CD27high T cells. The protocol used for the library was 5' RACE. The data were produced on an Illumina HiSeq 2500. A second PCR of roughly 7 to 11 cycles was run with a J-beta primer mix and a sample-barcoded 5' primer. Each TCR beta cDNA molecule received a unique molecular identifier from a template-switch 5' adaptor carrying 12 random nucleotides. Each sample yielded at least 2.5 million CDR3-containing paired-end reads. First-strand cDNA was synthesized from all RNA with the Mint cDNA synthesis kit, primed by a TRBC-specific oligonucleotide. Following uracil-DNA glycosylase treatment, a first 18-cycle PCR with universal primers M1SS and BC2_uni_R was performed on all cDNA. As for the authors' bioinformatics: Normalization of each sample was performed by random selection of 1 million high-quality reads, each carrying a distinct molecular identifier. Reads with shared molecular identifiers were discarded instead of being binned into consensus sequences. MiTCR, with a Q25 quality threshold and the strictest error-elimination algorithm, was used for CDR3 identification, clonotype clustering and error correction. A nonparametric unseen species model with Euler transformation was used to estimate lower-bound total TCR beta diversity. In-frame beta chains were kept once TCRdb had trimmed the public reads at Q25 with fastp and called clones with MiXCR. Identical CDR3 proteins give one entry, which carries the most common genes and DNA. These V and J calls derive from TCRdb rather than the authors' analysis. The sample includes hundreds of thousands of distinct CDR3 sequences, with approximately 48% observed a single time. The ten top clones hold nearly 20% of the sample.

In this chain, TRBV9 is recombined with TRBJ2-1; a tentative D match to TRBD2 spans 6 bases. The specimen was blood. The source is a man aged 55 to 70 in good health. This receptor carries the CDR3 CASSVQTRSNEQFF. The DNA sequence is as follows: TGTGCCAGCAGCGTCCAGACTAGGAGCAATGAGCAGTTCTTC.